These 16 T cell receptor beta chains were sequenced from one sample in a study of early T cells in non-severe SARS-CoV-2 infection. TCRdb called the 5' RACE reads again in MiXCR, with one record for every CDR3 protein. The sample includes approximately 81,000 distinct CDR3 sequences, less than 8% of them seen just once. The source material was whole blood. Receptors were obtained from an adult who was a healthcare worker with PCR-confirmed SARS-CoV-2 infection or an uninfected control (not recorded which).

On this clonotype itself: As the CDR3 is not closed by the conserved phenylalanine or tryptophan, this likely results from a read error. The chain uses TRBV27 and TRBJ2-7; 10 positions match TRBD1. In germline, CDR1 is MNHEY, CDR2 SMNVEV (reference sequence). With 6 bases clipped from V and 4 bases from J, the junction kept 6 bases outside the gene matches. This CDR3 comprises 14 residues. Here the CDR3 reads CASRRRTGGYEQYS. CDR3 bases: TGTGCCAGCAGAAGACGGACAGGGGGGTACGAGCAGTACTCC.

There are many counts of this clonotype. V and J are TRBV7-2 and TRBJ1-2; no definite D call. The germline gives CDR1 SGHTA, CDR2 FQGNSA. With 3 bases removed from V and 1 base from J, the gap between germline ends came to 6 bases. This CDR3 comprises 13 residues. The CDR3 coding sequence is TGTGCCAGCAGCTTCAGGAGTAACTATGGCTACACCTTC. It is translated as CASSFRSNYGYTF.

The rearrangement links TRBV5-4 to TRBJ2-5; 9 nucleotides align to TRBD2. There are 16 residues in the CDR3. Germline loops: CDR1 SGHNT, CDR2 YYREEE (reference sequence). J gave up 2 bases and V 0 bases, and 5 bases lay outside the gene matches. The CDR3 DNA is TGTGCCAGCAGCTTGGTTGGCGGGGGGGATCAAGAGACCCAGTACTTC. Residues: CASSLVGGGDQETQYF.

The table lists this clonotype with many counts. As DNA, the CDR3 is TGCAGTGCTCCCCCCGAGGGCGTCTGGAGCACTGAAGCTTTCTTT. Translated: CSAPPEGVWSTEAFF. This chain links TRBV20-1 with TRBJ1-1; D remains unclear. This CDR3 spans 15 amino acids. Trimming removed 5 bases from V and 4 bases from J, with 20 bases in between. Germline loops: CDR1 DFQATT, CDR2 SNEGSKA (reference sequence).

This clonotype came up a few times. This may be a read error, as it is one base from a much larger clone. The chain recombines TRBV19 with TRBJ1-5; 11 bases are a match to TRBD1. Germline V lookup: CDR1 LNHDA, CDR2 SQIVND (reference sequence). The CDR3 runs 15 residues. CDR3 residues: CVSRTGGEVGQPQHF. The CDR3 region has the DNA TGTGTCAGTAGGACAGGGGGCGAAGTTGGTCAGCCCCAGCATTTT. Filled out from reference TRBV19 and TRBJ1-5, the complete variable domain reads DGGITQSPKYLFRKEGQNVTLSCEQNLNHDAMYWYRQDPGQGLRLIYYSQIVNDFQKGDIAEGYSVSREKKESFPLTVTSAQKNPTAFYLCVSRTGGEVGQPQHFGDGTRLSIL.

In this sample, this clonotype turned up many times. The genes are TRBV11-2 and TRBJ2-7; tentatively, D is TRBD1 or TRBD2 (5 bases each). This CDR3 has 14 amino acids. The germline CDR1 and CDR2 sequences are SGHAT and FQNNGV. The V end lost 1 base, the J end lost 3 bases, and 10 bases lay between the germline ends. CDR3 bases: TGTGCCAGCAGCTTAGGCCAGGGAGTCTACGAGCAGTACTTC. Its translation: CASSLGQGVYEQYF. Complete variable domain (other parts from reference TRBV11-2 and TRBJ2-7): EAGVAQSPRYKIIEKRQSVAFWCNPISGHATLYWYQQILGQGPKLLIQFQNNGVVDDSQLPKDRFSAERLKGVDSTLKIQPAKLEDSAVYLCASSLGQGVYEQYFGPGTRLTVT.

The chain recombines TRBV6-2 or TRBV6-3 with TRBJ2-1; D possibly corresponds to TRBD1 (5 bases). The CDR3 contains 17 residues. Germline CDR1 reads MNHEY; CDR2 reads SVGEGT. The ends were cut back, 2 bases at V and 3 bases at J, with 17 bases in the middle. The CDR3 sequence: CASSYKLRVAGYNEQFF. The CDR3 region has the DNA TGTGCCAGCAGTTACAAGCTCAGGGTGGCCGGCTACAATGAGCAGTTCTTC.

There are many counts of this clonotype. The CDR3 sequence is CASSQGAGMLETQYF. As DNA, the CDR3 is TGTGCCAGCAGCCAAGGGGCAGGGATGTTAGAGACCCAGTACTTC. The chain carries TRBV4-2 and TRBJ2-5, with D tentatively TRBD1 (5 bases). Trimming took 1 base from V and 4 from J, leaving 13 bases between them. The CDR3 is made up of 15 amino acids. Germline-derived CDR1 and CDR2 are LGHNA and YNFKEQ.

The chain is built from TRBV10-3 and TRBJ2-7; no clear D gene. The CDR3 consists of 12 residues. With 3 bases removed from V and 3 bases from J, the gap between germline ends came to 6 bases. The germline V gene has CDR1 ENHRY and CDR2 SYGVKD. The CDR3 sequence is CAISENLYEQYF. The DNA of the CDR3 is TGTGCCATCAGTGAAAATCTCTACGAGCAGTACTTC.

This clonotype was counted a few times. V and J are TRBV28 and TRBJ2-5; TRBD1 agrees at 8 bases. CDR3 length equals 13 residues. Germline CDR1 and CDR2: MDHEN and SYDVKM. V lost 8 bases, J lost 5 bases, and 7 bases stayed unmatched. CDR3 DNA sequence: TGTGCCAGCGCCGGACAGGGAGTGGAGACCCAGTACTTC. It specifies CASAGQGVETQYF.

This clonotype was seen a few times. This chain links TRBV6-1 with TRBJ2-3; tentatively, D is TRBD2 (5 bases). The germline V and J ends were trimmed by 5 bases and 4 bases, with 13 bases remaining between them. Germline CDR1 MNHNS, CDR2 SASEGT. The CDR3 runs 14 residues. The chain's CDR3 is CASSPPSIADTQYF. The CDR3, as DNA: TGTGCCAGCAGTCCTCCTAGCATTGCAGATACGCAGTATTTT.

This chain connects TRBV28 to TRBJ2-6, with D perhaps matching TRBD1 (6 bases). The CDR3 loop spans 17 amino acids. The ends were cut back, 8 bases at V and 0 bases at J, with 17 bases in the middle. Looked up from germline, CDR1 is MDHEN and CDR2 is SYDVKM. The CDR3 spells CASEKETGISGANVLTF. The CDR3 bases are TGTGCCAGCGAAAAAGAAACAGGGATCTCTGGGGCCAACGTCCTGACTTTC.

A few counts support this clonotype. J is TRBJ2-7 and V is TRBV6-2 or TRBV6-3; D gene ambiguous. Germline V gene lookup returns CDR1 MNHEY and CDR2 SVGEGT. Trimming left V 2 bases short and J 0 bases short, with 11 bases between. The CDR3 length is 15 residues. The CDR3, as DNA: TGTGCCAGCAGTTACCGAGTGGGGATCTCCTACGAGCAGTACTTC. Residues: CASSYRVGISYEQYF.

This clonotype was seen a few times. The chain recombines TRBV11-2 with TRBJ2-7; 8 nucleotides line up with TRBD1. Germline V gene sequence: CDR1 SGHAT, CDR2 FQNNGV. J lost 3 bases, V lost 0 bases, and 4 bases had no gene match. There are 15 residues in the CDR3. CDR3 nucleotide sequence: TGTGCCAGCAGCTTAGAGGGGACAGGCTACTACGAGCAGTACTTC. This gives the protein CASSLEGTGYYEQYF.

CDR3 amino acids: CASSLDRTPEQFF. CDR3 DNA sequence: TGTGCCAGCAGCTTAGATAGAACGCCTGAACAGTTCTTC. The rearrangement links TRBV11-2 to TRBJ2-1; D remains ambiguous. V was clipped by 0 bases and J by 13 bases, with 13 bases between them. CDR3 length: 13 residues. Germline values: CDR1 SGHAT, CDR2 FQNNGV. Full variable domain (outside the CDR3, taken from reference TRBV11-2 and TRBJ2-1): EAGVAQSPRYKIIEKRQSVAFWCNPISGHATLYWYQQILGQGPKLLIQFQNNGVVDDSQLPKDRFSAERLKGVDSTLKIQPAKLEDSAVYLCASSLDRTPEQFFGPGTRLTVL.

This clonotype was recorded a few times. The chain links TRBV6-1 to TRBJ2-5; TRBD2 aligns across 10 bases. The germline CDR1 and CDR2 sequences are MNHNS and SASEGT. This CDR3 spans 14 amino acids. V gave up 7 bases and J gave up 6 bases; unmatched junction bases: 8. The DNA for the CDR3 is TGTGCCAGCATCCTAGCGGGAGAGATGCAGACCCAGTACTTC. It encodes CASILAGEMQTQYF.